The TCR beta chain described here comes from a study of CD8 T cells in ankylosing spondylitis. Each CDR3 protein is one row after TCRdb ran MiXCR on the 5' RACE reads. Of approximately 260,000 distinct CDR3 sequences listed, approximately 9% are singletons. Losses at the gene ends were 4 bases for V and 5 bases for J; bases not matched to a gene: 4. Germline V gives CDR1 SEHNR, CDR2 FQNEAQ (reference sequence). The CDR3 covers 13 residues. This clonotype occurred many times. The receptor comes from a male donor with ankylosing spondylitis or in good health (not recorded which). J is TRBJ1-2 and V is TRBV7-9; 7 nucleotides line up with TRBD1. Sequenced: blood, either unsorted or a sorted T cell fraction (not recorded which). This CDR3 reads CASSWDSIYGYTF. The CDR3 DNA is TGTGCCAGCAGCTGGGACAGCATATATGGCTACACCTTC.